This T cell receptor (beta chain) was recovered during a study of CD8+ T cells in alopecia areata. Study in general: It was oral tofacitinib, at 5 to 10 mg twice daily, that treated patients received.

This clone was seen more than once but under ten times. Its antigen is unknown. Findings and caveats of the study: Scalp samples also contribute reads from the resident alphabeta T cells found in normal skin. Clonality was higher in lesional than normal scalp, especially in alopecia totalis/universalis.

Treatment of the sample: oral pan-JAK inhibitor, 5-10 mg twice daily. Following extraction, RNA underwent reverse transcription to cDNA, which served as the sequencing template. The table came from immunoSEQ multiplex PCR; TCRdb's copy has only in-frame clones and leaves some out. The repertoire holds 270,000 or so clones, with 58% as singletons. The sample in question was CD4+ T cells sorted from blood, obtained at week 24, from a patient treated with tofacitinib. The source of this sequence is a human donor with alopecia areata.

The CDR3 nucleotides are TGTGCCAGCAGTGCCGGGCCTAGCCTCTATAATTCACCCCTCCACTTT. As protein: CASSAGPSLYNSPLHF. The rearrangement uses TRBV2 and TRBJ1-6; D ambiguous. V lost 4 bases and J lost 3, with 13 bases in between. The CDR3 is made up of 16 amino acids. The germline V gene has CDR1 SNHLY and CDR2 FYNNEI. Filled out from reference TRBV2 and TRBJ1-6, the complete variable domain reads EPEVTQTPSHQVTQMGQEVILRCVPISNHLYFYWYRQILGQKVEFLVSFYNNEISEKSEIFDDQFSVERPDGSNFTLKIRSTKLEDSAMYFCASSAGPSLYNSPLHFGNGTRLTVT.